This T cell receptor beta chain was recorded in a study of identifying expanded T cells in peripheral blood. Findings and caveats of the study: Technical replicates showed approximately 1.2 changed clones; approximately 2 weeks approximately 15; four weeks 19. Across healthy donors, higher total template counts meant significantly greater roughly 2-week count variance.

V lost 5 bases and J 0 bases, leaving 10 bases between the germline ends. Germline CDR1 and CDR2: SNHLY and FYNNEI. CDR3 length: 15 residues. Concerning this clone: Its antigen is still unknown.

TCRdb's table, derived via immunoSEQ multiplex PCR, lists solely in-frame clones and lacks some. Among tens of thousands of clones listed, around 82% were seen once. The origin of this receptor is a person aged 18 to 75 in good health. The V gene is TRBV2, the J gene TRBJ1-4; no reliable D call. Sequenced input: blood. CDR3 bases: TGTGCCAGCAGTTGGGAGGCCACAACTAATGAAAAACTGTTTTTT. As protein: CASSWEATTNEKLFF.